The rows below give T cell receptor beta chains drawn from one sample of a study of response to subunit inactivated influenza vaccine. TCRdb re-derived calls from the RT-PCR reads in MiXCR, one entry per CDR3 protein. This table holds approximately 680,000 distinct CDR3 sequences, 15% to 19% found once. The starting material was PBMCs from blood, obtained about 11 days after vaccination. Receptors were obtained from a middle-aged man who received an inactivated influenza vaccine. Both conserved end residues are trimmed from each CDR3.

V	CDR3
TRBV28	ASTSGTNEQF
TRBV11-1	ASSLITQNTEAF
TRBV5-1	ASSKGTSRTEQY
TRBV5-1	ASSWVQNTEAF
TRBV5-6	ASTEAWAQSYGYT
TRBV6-5	ASSYRSGGRRADTQY
TRBV14	ASSQDRQRTYGYT
TRBV6-1	ASSRGGTRSSYNSPLH
TRBV6-2/TRBV6-3	ASTPLPTYEQY
TRBV5-1	ASSSFGRGGVEAF
TRBV19	ASSTTEEGETQY
TRBV2	ASSESINDIQY
TRBV4-2	ASSRTGDQDQPQH
TRBV12-3/TRBV12-4	ASSLGGSGGELF
TRBV28	ASSLFLNVNQPQH
TRBV18	ASSPDRQRGQY
TRBV20-1	SARVSGGLFETQY
TRBV7-9	ASSLGVQPQH
TRBV7-2	ASSPNGGNTEAF
TRBV5-1	ASSLGDSLMNTEAF
TRBV5-6	ASAWGRGSSPLH
TRBV20-1	SARAGPKNIQY
TRBV5-6	ASSRRGTTGYNEQF
TRBV3-1	ASSPGLPPTDTQY
TRBV25-1	ASNSAGSWQF
TRBV12-3/TRBV12-4	ASRLLAGGPHEQF
TRBV7-2	ASNSDFRASPLH
TRBV19	ASSRSEYTGELF
TRBV7-9	ASSSPPGNYEQY
TRBV4-1	ASSQAPRDRGGEQY
TRBV7-2	ASSLEVRSGEQY
TRBV13	ASSASNLYEQF
TRBV7-9	ASSSSLREAYGYT
TRBV20-1	SATGTVREQY
TRBV7-2	ASSSSRGTEAF
TRBV20-1	SAGRGANEKLF
TRBV6-2/TRBV6-3	ASSPSGGGEKLF
TRBV10-3	AISEVRGYEQY
TRBV7-2	ASSVRDSRYNEQF
TRBV18	ASSPQGPGADTQY